The T cell receptor (beta chain) under discussion was sequenced for a study of T cell responses to AZD1222 COVID-19 vaccine. The protocol was immunoSEQ multiplex PCR, while the TCRdb copy is restricted to in-frame clones and leaves out a portion. The repertoire holds roughly 250,000 clones, with approximately 93% as singletons. The CDR3 spans 15 residues. Germline V gene lookup returns CDR1 SGHTA and CDR2 FQGTGA. The V and J ends lost 5 bases and 6 bases, in that order; junction bases with no gene match: 6. The genes are TRBV7-3 and TRBJ2-2; TRBD1 aligns across 10 bases. Sequences were derived from peripheral blood, sampled on day 0 of AZD1222 vaccination. The sequence was obtained from an adult in good health. The CDR3: CASSRQDRGAGELFF. DNA for the CDR3: TGTGCCAGCAGCCGCCAGGACAGGGGGGCCGGGGAGCTGTTTTTT.